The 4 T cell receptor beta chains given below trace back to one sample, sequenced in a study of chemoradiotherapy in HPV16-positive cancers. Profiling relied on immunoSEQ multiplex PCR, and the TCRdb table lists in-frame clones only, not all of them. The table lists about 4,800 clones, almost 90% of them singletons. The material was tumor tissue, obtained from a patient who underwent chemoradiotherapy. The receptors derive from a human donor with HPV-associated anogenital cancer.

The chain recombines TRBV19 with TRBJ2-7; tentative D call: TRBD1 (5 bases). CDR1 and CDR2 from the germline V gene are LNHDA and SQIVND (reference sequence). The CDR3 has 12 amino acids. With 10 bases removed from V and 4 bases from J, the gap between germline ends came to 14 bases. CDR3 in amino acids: CATLGVKYEQYV. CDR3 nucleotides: TGTGCCACTTTAGGGGTAAAGTACGAGCAGTACGTC.

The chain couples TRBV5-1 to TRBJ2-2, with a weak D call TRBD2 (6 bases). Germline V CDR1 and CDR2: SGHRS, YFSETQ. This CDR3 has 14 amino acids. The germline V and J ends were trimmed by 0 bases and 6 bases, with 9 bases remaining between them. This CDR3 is CASSLDWDSGELFF. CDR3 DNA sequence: TGCGCCAGCAGCTTGGATTGGGACTCCGGGGAGCTGTTTTTT.

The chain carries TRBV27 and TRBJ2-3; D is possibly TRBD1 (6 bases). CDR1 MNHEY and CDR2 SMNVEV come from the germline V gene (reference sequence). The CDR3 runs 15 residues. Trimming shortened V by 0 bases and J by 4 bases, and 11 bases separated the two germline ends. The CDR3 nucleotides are TGTGCCAGCAGTTTATCTGTTACAGGGCCAGATACGCAGTATTTT. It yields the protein CASSLSVTGPDTQYF.

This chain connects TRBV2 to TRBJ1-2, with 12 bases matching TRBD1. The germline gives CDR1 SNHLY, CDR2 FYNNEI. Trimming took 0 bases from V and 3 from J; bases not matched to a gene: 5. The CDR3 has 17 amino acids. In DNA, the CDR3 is TGTGCCAGCAGTGAAGCCGGGACAGGGGGCCTAGACTATGGCTACACCTTC. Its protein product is CASSEAGTGGLDYGYTF.